This entry describes one T cell receptor (beta chain). Its antigen remains unidentified. Base qualities are not at hand, and no much larger clone is one base apart. The CDR3 runs 15 amino acids, cysteine and phenylalanine included. This entry keeps only the CDR3 DNA: 45 bases, framed from base 1. A distance of 9 bases separates the germline ends of V and J, which lose 2 bases and 2 bases respectively. The germline V gene specifies SGHVS as CDR1 and FNYEAQ as CDR2. This entry comes from a study of blood T cell repertoires in COVID-19 (dated by TCRdb to the early 2020s). The study in broad terms: Collaborator samples came from the United States, Italy and Spain and covered acute and convalescent phases of COVID-19. The prospective study material was composed of cDNA or gDNA derived from T cells, B-cell-depleted T cells, or PBMCs. Deeply sampled blood TCRbeta repertoires from subjects exposed to, actively infected with, or recovered from COVID-19 were included in the dataset. A freely available public database, intended as a resource for researchers studying the immune response to SARS-CoV-2, is where the repertoires were released. Samples came from the ongoing ImmuneRACE study (first 160 participants) plus 1,254 subjects from 6 global collaborators. A de-identified subject ID, COVID-19 status, age in years and sex were almost always included in the sample metadata. Where HLA class I and class II types were available, the types were taken from metadata supplied by the sample provider, not from assay-based typing.

Broad study findings and their caveats: The quantity of clinical and demographic metadata differed by source and by participant and was supplied without curation.

The immunoSEQ Assay, a bias-controlled multiplex PCR, was used to amplify TCRbeta CDR3 regions from genomic DNA. As for the original processing: Nucleated cell counts per sample were estimated from amplification of reference gene primers within the assay. To quantify the absolute abundance of each unique TCRbeta CDR3 rearrangement, sequence reads were collapsed and filtered. For each sample, productive Simpson clonality was calculated as the square root of Simpson's diversity index over productive rearrangements. As stored in TCRdb, this immuneACCESS dataset retains in-frame rearrangements with V and J assigned. A fraction of the clones does not appear; measured against another copy, unresolved V genes explain less than half of the discrepancy, and the remainder lacks a known reason. That table gives V, J and clone size, and the DNA gave D and trimming. This sample is represented by about 190,000 clones; roughly 87% of them were singletons. The leading ten clones occupy about 6.5% of the sample.

Collaborating institutions collected whole blood in K2EDTA tubes following their own protocols. Collaborator samples were shipped for TCRbeta analysis as frozen whole blood, isolated PBMCs, or DNA extracted from either sample type. This sequence originates from a woman aged 40 to 50 with acute or convalescent COVID-19. In this chain, TRBV7-6 is recombined with TRBJ1-4; the D gene is perhaps TRBD1, from 6 matching bases. Source material: peripheral blood. The CDR3 here reads CASSLYRVTNEKLFF. The nucleotide sequence reads as follows: TGTGCCAGCAGCTTATACAGGGTGACTAATGAAAAACTGTTTTTT.